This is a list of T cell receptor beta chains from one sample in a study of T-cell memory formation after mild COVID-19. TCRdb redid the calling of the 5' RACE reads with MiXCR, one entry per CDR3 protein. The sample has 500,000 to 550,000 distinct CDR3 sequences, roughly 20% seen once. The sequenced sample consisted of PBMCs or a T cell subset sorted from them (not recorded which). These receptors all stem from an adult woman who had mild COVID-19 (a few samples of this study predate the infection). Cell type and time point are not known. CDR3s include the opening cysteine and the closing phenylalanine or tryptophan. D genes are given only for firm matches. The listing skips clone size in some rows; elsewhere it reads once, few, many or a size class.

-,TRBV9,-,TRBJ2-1,TGTGCCAGCGAGATGACGGACTCCTACAATGAGCAGTTCTTC,CASEMTDSYNEQFF
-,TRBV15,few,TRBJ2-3,TGTGCCACCAGCAGAGATAATCCTTTTGGGGGAGTCGGCACAGATACGCAGTATTTT,CATSRDNPFGGVGTDTQYF
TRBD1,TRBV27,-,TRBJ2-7,TGTGCCAGCAGGCACTTTCCTGGACAGGAAGCCTACGAGCAGTACTTC,CASRHFPGQEAYEQYF
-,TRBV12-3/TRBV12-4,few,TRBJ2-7,TGTGCCAGCAGTTTAGAGGAGCTCCTCTCCTACGAGCAGTACTTC,CASSLEELLSYEQYF
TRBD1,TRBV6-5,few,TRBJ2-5,TGTGCCAGCACGGACAGGGAAACTCAAGAGACCCAGTACTTC,CASTDRETQETQYF
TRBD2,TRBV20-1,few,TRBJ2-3,TGCAGTGCTAGACCAGCGGGGGAGTCCCGCGATACGCAGTATTTT,CSARPAGESRDTQYF
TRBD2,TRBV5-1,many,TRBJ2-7,TGCGCCAGCAGCCGAGCGGGAGGGCCGGACGAGCAGTACTTC,CASSRAGGPDEQYF
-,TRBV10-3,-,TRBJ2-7,TGTGCCATCAGTGATAAGGTGTGGGAGCAGTACTTC,CAISDKVWEQYF
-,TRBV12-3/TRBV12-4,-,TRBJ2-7,TGTGCCAGCAAAAAATCTCTGCTCGAGCAGTACTTC,CASKKSLLEQYF
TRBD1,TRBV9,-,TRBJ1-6,TGTGCCAGCAGCTCAATGACAGGGGGAAATTCACCCCTCCACTTT,CASSSMTGGNSPLHF
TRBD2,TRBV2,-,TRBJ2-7,TGTGCCAGCACCTCGGGAGGGCCCTACGAGCAGTACTTC,CASTSGGPYEQYF
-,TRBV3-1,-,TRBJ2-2,TGTGCCAGCAGCCAAGACGGTAGCGGGAACACCGGGGAGCTGTTTTTT,CASSQDGSGNTGELFF
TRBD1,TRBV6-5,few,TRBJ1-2,TGTGCCAGCAGTTACTCGTACAGGGGGTTTGGCTACACCTTC,CASSYSYRGFGYTF
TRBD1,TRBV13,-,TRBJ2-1,TGTGCCAGCAGCTCCCCGGACAGGGCCAACAATGAGCAGTTCTTC,CASSSPDRANNEQFF
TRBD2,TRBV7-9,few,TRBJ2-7,TGTGCCAGCAGCGGGACTAGCGGGAGGGCCGTAGAGCAGTACTTC,CASSGTSGRAVEQYF
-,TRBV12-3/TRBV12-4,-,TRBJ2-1,TGTGCCAGCAGACCCGCAGGCAGGGGACGGGCCTACAATGAGCAGTTCTTC,CASRPAGRGRAYNEQFF
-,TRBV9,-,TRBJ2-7,TGTGCCAGCACCTCCCTGTGGGCATGGGACTACGAGCAGTACTTC,CASTSLWAWDYEQYF
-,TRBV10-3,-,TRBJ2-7,TGTGCCATCAGTGAGTCCGACAGGTACCCCTACGAGCAGTACTTC,CAISESDRYPYEQYF
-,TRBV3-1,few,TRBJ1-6,TGTGCCAGCAGCCTTGCCGGGAATAATTCACCCCTCCACTTT,CASSLAGNNSPLHF
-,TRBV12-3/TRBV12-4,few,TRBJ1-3,TGTGCCAGCGGGTTCTGGAACCCCTTAGGAGGAAACACCATATATTTT,CASGFWNPLGGNTIYF
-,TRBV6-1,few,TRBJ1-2,TGTGCCAGCAGTGAAGCGGAGGGACTAGGCTACACCTTC,CASSEAEGLGYTF
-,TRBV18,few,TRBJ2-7,TGTGCCAGCTCACCAAGGAGAGGCCGAAGCTCCTACGAGCAGTACTTC,CASSPRRGRSSYEQYF
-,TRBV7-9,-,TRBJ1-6,TGTGCCAGCAGCTTACGTGGGGGATTCGGTTCACCCCTCCACTTT,CASSLRGGFGSPLHF
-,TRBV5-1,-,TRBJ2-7,TGCGCCAGCAGCCCTTTCTCGGCCTCCTACGAGCAGTACTTC,CASSPFSASYEQYF
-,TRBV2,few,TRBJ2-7,TGTGCCACCCGGGGGCCCCGAGGGGAGGTCTACGAGCAGTACTTC,CATRGPRGEVYEQYF
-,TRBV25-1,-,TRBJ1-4,TGTGCCAGCAGTGAATCGGCGTACGAAAAACTGTTTTTT,CASSESAYEKLFF
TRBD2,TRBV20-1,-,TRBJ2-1,TGCAGTGCTAGAGGGACTAGCGGGAAGGGCTATGAGCAGTTCTTC,CSARGTSGKGYEQFF
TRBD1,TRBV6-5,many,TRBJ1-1,TGTGCCAGCAGTGAAAAGGGACAGCCGAACACTGAAGCTTTCTTT,CASSEKGQPNTEAFF
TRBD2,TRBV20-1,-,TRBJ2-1,TGCAGTGCTAGAGGGACTAGCGGGAGGGCCTTTGGCTACAATGAGCAGTTCTTC,CSARGTSGRAFGYNEQFF
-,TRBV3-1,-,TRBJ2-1,TGTGCCAGCAGCCCCACCGCGGGACCACTAGATGAGCAGTTCTTC,CASSPTAGPLDEQFF
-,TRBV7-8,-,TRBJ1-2,TGTGCCAGCAGCTTAGGGGCCGCGGCGGGCTACACCTTC,CASSLGAAAGYTF
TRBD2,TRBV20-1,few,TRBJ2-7,TGCAGTGCCCCTGGCGGCGGGGGGAGCTCCTACGAGCAGTACTTC,CSAPGGGGSSYEQYF